The rows below give T cell receptor beta chains drawn from one sample of a study of CD8 T cells in Susac syndrome. In TCRdb, the immunoSEQ multiplex PCR reads were re-called with MiXCR into one record per CDR3 protein. Of more than 150,000 distinct CDR3 sequences detected, over 85% appear once; the ten largest clones hold roughly 0.15%. The sequenced material came from CD4+ T cells from PBMCs. Receptor source: a human donor in good health. Both conserved end residues are part of each CDR3. A D gene is named only where the DNA matches it firmly. Only some rows state a clone size, as once, few, many or a class for expanded clones.

v_gene: TRBV3-1; j_gene: TRBJ2-5; abundance: .; d_gene: TRBD2; CDR3nt: TGTGCCAGCAGCCAAGAGGTGGCGGGGGGGCTTGAGACCCAGTACTTC; CDR3aa: CASSQEVAGGLETQYF
v_gene: TRBV29-1; j_gene: TRBJ1-2; abundance: .; d_gene: .; CDR3nt: TGCAGCGTTGATCGGCCGAGTTATCCTGGCTACACCTTC; CDR3aa: CSVDRPSYPGYTF
v_gene: TRBV3-1; j_gene: TRBJ2-1; abundance: .; d_gene: .; CDR3nt: TGTGCCAGCAGCCAACCACGCCGGGGGCTGGCCTACAATGAGCAGTTCTTC; CDR3aa: CASSQPRRGLAYNEQFF
v_gene: TRBV24-1; j_gene: TRBJ2-1; abundance: .; d_gene: .; CDR3nt: TGTGCCACCAGTGATTTGGGCGCCAGGGAGCAGTTCTTC; CDR3aa: CATSDLGAREQFF
v_gene: TRBV7-3; j_gene: TRBJ2-3; abundance: .; d_gene: .; CDR3nt: TGTGCCAGCAGCTTACAAGGGGCGGCAGATACGCAGTATTTT; CDR3aa: CASSLQGAADTQYF
v_gene: TRBV5-6; j_gene: TRBJ2-7; abundance: .; d_gene: TRBD2; CDR3nt: TGTGCCAGCAGCTCCGACCGGGAAAGCGGGGCCTCCTACGAGCAGTACTTC; CDR3aa: CASSSDRESGASYEQYF
v_gene: TRBV7-9; j_gene: TRBJ2-3; abundance: .; d_gene: .; CDR3nt: TGTGCCAGCAGCTTAAGGGTTACCACCACCACAGATACGCAGTATTTT; CDR3aa: CASSLRVTTTTDTQYF
v_gene: TRBV3-1; j_gene: TRBJ2-7; abundance: .; d_gene: .; CDR3nt: TGTGCCAGCAGCTCGACCCCTCCCTACGAGCAGTACTTC; CDR3aa: CASSSTPPYEQYF
v_gene: TRBV20-1; j_gene: TRBJ1-1; abundance: .; d_gene: .; CDR3nt: TGCAGTGCTAATTCAATACTCCCTGAAGCTTTCTTT; CDR3aa: CSANSILPEAFF
v_gene: TRBV30; j_gene: TRBJ2-5; abundance: .; d_gene: .; CDR3nt: TGTGCCTGGAGCGGCAGAAGTCTTAGGGGTTCTCAAGAGACCCAGTACTTC; CDR3aa: CAWSGRSLRGSQETQYF
v_gene: TRBV24-1; j_gene: TRBJ2-1; abundance: .; d_gene: .; CDR3nt: TGTGCCACCAGTGATTTACGGAATGAGCAGTTCTTC; CDR3aa: CATSDLRNEQFF
v_gene: TRBV7-8; j_gene: TRBJ1-6; abundance: .; d_gene: .; CDR3nt: TGTGCCAGCATCCGGGAACGGCTCTATAATTCACCCCTCCACTTT; CDR3aa: CASIRERLYNSPLHF
v_gene: TRBV29-1; j_gene: TRBJ1-1; abundance: .; d_gene: TRBD1; CDR3nt: TGCAGCGTTTTTAGGGACAGGGGTTTGTTGAACACTGAAGCTTTCTTT; CDR3aa: CSVFRDRGLLNTEAFF
v_gene: TRBV2; j_gene: TRBJ2-1; abundance: .; d_gene: TRBD2; CDR3nt: TGTGCCAGCAGTGAGCAACTAGCGGGGGGGAACAATGAGCAGTTCTTC; CDR3aa: CASSEQLAGGNNEQFF
v_gene: TRBV9; j_gene: TRBJ2-1; abundance: once; d_gene: .; CDR3nt: TGTGCCAGCAGCGTCGCCGACAACTACAATGAGCAGTTCTTC; CDR3aa: CASSVADNYNEQFF
v_gene: TRBV5-1; j_gene: TRBJ2-1; abundance: .; d_gene: .; CDR3nt: TGCGCCAGCAGCTTTGGGCAGGGAATGGGCAATGAGCAGTTCTTC; CDR3aa: CASSFGQGMGNEQFF
v_gene: TRBV30; j_gene: TRBJ2-7; abundance: .; d_gene: TRBD2; CDR3nt: TGTGCCGCAAGACTAGCGGGGCCCTCCTACGAGCAGTACTTC; CDR3aa: CAARLAGPSYEQYF
v_gene: TRBV5-6; j_gene: TRBJ2-5; abundance: .; d_gene: .; CDR3nt: TGTGCCAGCAGCTTAAATTTCGGGCGAGGACAAGAGACCCAGTACTTC; CDR3aa: CASSLNFGRGQETQYF
v_gene: TRBV23-1; j_gene: TRBJ1-5; abundance: .; d_gene: .; CDR3nt: TGCGCCAGCAGTTACAGGGAGTTCGATCAGCCCCAGCATTTT; CDR3aa: CASSYREFDQPQHF
v_gene: TRBV5-4; j_gene: TRBJ2-2; abundance: .; d_gene: .; CDR3nt: TGTGCCAGCAGCGCCAGGACGGGAAACACCGGGGAGCTGTTTTTT; CDR3aa: CASSARTGNTGELFF
v_gene: TRBV20-1; j_gene: TRBJ1-5; abundance: .; d_gene: TRBD1; CDR3nt: TGCAGTGCTGGCGGACAGGGAGGTATTGGCAATCAGCCCCAGCATTTT; CDR3aa: CSAGGQGGIGNQPQHF
v_gene: TRBV29-1; j_gene: TRBJ1-1; abundance: .; d_gene: .; CDR3nt: TGCAGCATTGTTTCGGACACTGAAGCTTTCTTT; CDR3aa: CSIVSDTEAFF
v_gene: TRBV3-1; j_gene: TRBJ2-6; abundance: .; d_gene: TRBD2; CDR3nt: TGTGCCAGCAGCCCCACTAGCGGGGGGGCCTCTGGGGCCAACGTCCTGACTTTC; CDR3aa: CASSPTSGGASGANVLTF
v_gene: TRBV18; j_gene: TRBJ1-2; abundance: .; d_gene: TRBD1; CDR3nt: TGTGCCAGCTCACCCCGGACAGGGGCTGATGGCTACACCTTC; CDR3aa: CASSPRTGADGYTF
v_gene: TRBV6-4; j_gene: TRBJ1-2; abundance: .; d_gene: TRBD1; CDR3nt: TGTGCCAGCAGTCTACAGGGGACCTATGGCTACACCTTC; CDR3aa: CASSLQGTYGYTF